These T cell receptor beta chains were read from a single sample in a study of blood T cell repertoires in COVID-19. Profiling relied on immunoSEQ multiplex PCR, and the TCRdb table lists in-frame clones only, not all of them. The data hold roughly 380,000 clones, with around nine tenths observed a single time. Material for sequencing was peripheral blood. These receptors were taken from a woman between 40 and 55 years old with COVID-19, enrolled during active disease. CDR3s include the opening cysteine and the closing phenylalanine or tryptophan. D genes are given only for firm matches. Rows may omit the clone size; those that give it use once, few, many or a size class.

size: NA
D: TRBD2
J: TRBJ2-7
V: TRBV9
CDR3: CASSVGVAGAYEQYF
DNA: TGTGCCAGCAGCGTAGGGGTAGCGGGGGCCTACGAGCAGTACTTC

size: once
D: NA
J: TRBJ1-5
V: TRBV6-6
CDR3: CASSYLGGPNQPQHF
DNA: TGTGCCAGCAGTTACTTAGGGGGTCCCAATCAGCCCCAGCATTTT

size: once
D: TRBD2
J: TRBJ2-3
V: TRBV6-1
CDR3: CASGEGLAGGPDTQYF
DNA: TGTGCCAGCGGGGAAGGACTAGCGGGGGGTCCAGATACGCAGTATTTT

size: NA
D: NA
J: TRBJ2-5
V: TRBV3-1/TRBV3-2
CDR3: CASSPSRDAAETQYF
DNA: TGTGCCAGCAGCCCGAGTCGGGATGCAGCAGAGACCCAGTACTTC

size: NA
D: NA
J: TRBJ2-2
V: TRBV19
CDR3: CASRSGRANTGELFF
DNA: TGTGCCAGTCGCAGTGGGCGAGCGAACACCGGGGAGCTGTTTTTT

size: NA
D: NA
J: TRBJ2-1
V: TRBV5-1
CDR3: CASSLGGTSYNEQFF
DNA: TGCGCCAGCAGCTTGGGCGGGACTTCCTACAATGAGCAGTTCTTC

size: once
D: TRBD2
J: TRBJ2-7
V: TRBV4-3
CDR3: CASSRTSGEPYEQYF
DNA: TGCGCCAGCAGCAGGACTAGCGGGGAGCCCTACGAGCAGTACTTC

size: few
D: TRBD1
J: TRBJ1-2
V: TRBV7-2
CDR3: CASSLTGVLWGYTF
DNA: TGTGCCAGCAGCCTGACAGGGGTTCTATGGGGCTACACCTTC

size: NA
D: NA
J: TRBJ2-3
V: TRBV5-1
CDR3: CASSLEGADTQYF
DNA: TGCGCCAGCAGCTTGGAAGGGGCAGATACGCAGTATTTT

size: NA
D: TRBD2
J: TRBJ2-7
V: TRBV28
CDR3: CASSLPSTSGSGYEQYF
DNA: TGTGCCAGCAGTCTCCCATCGACTAGCGGGAGTGGCTACGAGCAGTACTTC

size: NA
D: NA
J: TRBJ2-7
V: TRBV9
CDR3: CASSVDGISYEQYF
DNA: TGTGCCAGCAGCGTCGACGGGATCTCCTACGAGCAGTACTTC

size: NA
D: NA
J: TRBJ2-7
V: TRBV7-2
CDR3: CASSVNRVAYEQYF
DNA: TGTGCCAGCAGCGTAAACAGGGTCGCCTACGAGCAGTACTTC

size: NA
D: TRBD1
J: TRBJ1-2
V: TRBV15
CDR3: CATNRQGQNYGYTF
DNA: TGTGCCACCAACCGACAGGGGCAAAACTATGGCTACACCTTC

size: once
D: NA
J: TRBJ1-4
V: TRBV27
CDR3: CASSLSPEAKLFF
DNA: TGTGCCAGCAGTTTGTCCCCTGAAGCAAAACTGTTTTTT

size: NA
D: TRBD1
J: TRBJ1-2
V: TRBV2
CDR3: CASSVGTGEVYTF
DNA: TGTGCCAGCAGTGTCGGGACAGGGGAAGTTTACACCTTC

size: NA
D: NA
J: TRBJ1-4
V: TRBV4-2
CDR3: CASSQDIREKLFF
DNA: TGTGCCAGCAGCCAAGATATTCGGGAAAAACTGTTTTTT

size: NA
D: NA
J: TRBJ2-1
V: TRBV2
CDR3: CASSEEGVREQFF
DNA: TGTGCCAGCAGTGAAGAGGGGGTCCGTGAGCAGTTCTTC

size: NA
D: NA
J: TRBJ1-1
V: TRBV7-2
CDR3: CASSLLGGYNTEAFF
DNA: TGTGCCAGCAGCCTTCTCGGGGGGTATAACACTGAAGCTTTCTTT

size: NA
D: NA
J: TRBJ1-2
V: TRBV27
CDR3: CASTRTAGGYYGYTF
DNA: TGTGCCAGCACCCGGACGGCCGGGGGGTACTATGGCTACACCTTC

size: once
D: NA
J: TRBJ2-5
V: TRBV10-3
CDR3: CATSMGLEETQYF
DNA: TGTGCCACCTCAATGGGACTTGAAGAGACCCAGTACTTC

size: NA
D: TRBD1
J: TRBJ1-4
V: TRBV6-4
CDR3: CASSRTGAYNEKLFF
DNA: TGTGCCAGCAGTCGGACAGGGGCCTACAATGAAAAACTGTTTTTT

size: NA
D: TRBD1
J: TRBJ2-2
V: TRBV3-1/TRBV3-2
CDR3: CASSQDRGLTGELFF
DNA: TGTGCCAGCAGCCAAGATAGGGGGCTAACCGGGGAGCTGTTTTTT

size: NA
D: TRBD2
J: TRBJ2-2
V: TRBV7-9
CDR3: CASSRGLAGVNTGELFF
DNA: TGTGCCAGCAGCCGGGGACTAGCGGGAGTGAACACCGGGGAGCTGTTTTTT

size: NA
D: TRBD1
J: TRBJ2-7
V: TRBV27
CDR3: CASSLSGQGFEQYF
DNA: TGTGCCAGCAGTTTATCGGGACAGGGGTTCGAGCAGTACTTC

size: NA
D: NA
J: TRBJ1-1
V: TRBV28
CDR3: CASSSLLSNTEAFF
DNA: TGTGCCAGCAGTTCCCTTCTGTCGAACACTGAAGCTTTCTTT

size: NA
D: NA
J: TRBJ1-5
V: TRBV2
CDR3: CASSKVSPRGNQPQHF
DNA: TGTGCCAGCAGTAAAGTCAGTCCCCGTGGCAATCAGCCCCAGCATTTT

size: NA
D: NA
J: TRBJ1-4
V: TRBV7-9
CDR3: CASSLGLSNEKLFF
DNA: TGTGCCAGCAGCCTGGGCCTTTCTAATGAAAAACTGTTTTTT

size: once
D: NA
J: TRBJ1-5
V: TRBV12-3/TRBV12-4
CDR3: CASSLARDQPQHF
DNA: TGTGCCAGCAGTTTAGCGCGGGATCAGCCCCAGCATTTT

size: once
D: NA
J: TRBJ2-3
V: TRBV7-3
CDR3: CASSSQGFADTQYF
DNA: TGTGCCAGCAGCTCCCAGGGATTTGCAGATACGCAGTATTTT